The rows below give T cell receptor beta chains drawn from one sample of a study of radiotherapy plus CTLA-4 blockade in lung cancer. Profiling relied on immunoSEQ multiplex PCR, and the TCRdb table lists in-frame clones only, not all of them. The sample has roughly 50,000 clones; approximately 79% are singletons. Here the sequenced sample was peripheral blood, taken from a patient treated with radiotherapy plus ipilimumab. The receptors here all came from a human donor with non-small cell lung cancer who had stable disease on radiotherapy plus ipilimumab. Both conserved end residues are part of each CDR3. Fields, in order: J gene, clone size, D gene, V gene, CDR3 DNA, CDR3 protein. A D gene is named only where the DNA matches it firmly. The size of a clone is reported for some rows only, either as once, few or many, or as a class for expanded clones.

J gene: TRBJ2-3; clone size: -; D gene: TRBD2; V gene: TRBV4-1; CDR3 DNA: TGCGCCAGCAGCCAAGACGGCGCGGGGGGACCCACAGATACGCAGTATTTT; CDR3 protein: CASSQDGAGGPTDTQYF
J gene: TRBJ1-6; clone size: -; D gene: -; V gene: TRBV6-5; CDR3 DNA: TGTGCCAGCAGTTACTCGATGGCGAATTCACCCCTCCACTTT; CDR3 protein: CASSYSMANSPLHF
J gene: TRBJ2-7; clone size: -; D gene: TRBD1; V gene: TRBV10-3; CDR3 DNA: TGTGCCATCAGTGAAGGGACAGGGAACTACGAGCAGTACTTC; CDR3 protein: CAISEGTGNYEQYF
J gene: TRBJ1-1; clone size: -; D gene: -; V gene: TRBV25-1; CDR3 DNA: TGTGCCAGCAGTGAATTAGGGTCCACTGAAGCTTTCTTT; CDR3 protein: CASSELGSTEAFF
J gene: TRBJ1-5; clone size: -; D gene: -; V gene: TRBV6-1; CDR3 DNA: TGTGCCAGCAGTGACCCCACTTATGGTAGGCCCCAGCATTTT; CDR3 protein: CASSDPTYGRPQHF
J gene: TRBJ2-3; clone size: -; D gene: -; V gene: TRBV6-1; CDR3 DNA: TGTGCCAGCGGCAAAGATTGGGGGTACACAGATACGCAGTATTTT; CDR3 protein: CASGKDWGYTDTQYF
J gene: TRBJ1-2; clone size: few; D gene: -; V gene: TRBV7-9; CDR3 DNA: TGTGCCAGCAGGCCGGGGTTGGACTATGGCTACACCTTC; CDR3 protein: CASRPGLDYGYTF
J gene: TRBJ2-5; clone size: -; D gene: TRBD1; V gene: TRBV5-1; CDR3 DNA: TGCGCCAGCAGCTCCGGGACAGGGAAAGAGACCCAGTACTTC; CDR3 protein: CASSSGTGKETQYF
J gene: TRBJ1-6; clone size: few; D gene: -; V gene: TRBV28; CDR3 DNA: TGTGCCAGCACCCATTGGGGGACAAATTCACCCCTCCACTTT; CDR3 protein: CASTHWGTNSPLHF
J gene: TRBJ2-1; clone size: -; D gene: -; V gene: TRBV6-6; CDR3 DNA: TGTGCCAGCAGAACGGGACTCAGCTCCTACAATGAGCAGTTCTTC; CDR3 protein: CASRTGLSSYNEQFF
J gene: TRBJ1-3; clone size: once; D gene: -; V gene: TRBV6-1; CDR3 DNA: TGTGCCAGCAGTGAGGGGGTTTCCTCCTCTGGAAACACCATATATTTT; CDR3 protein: CASSEGVSSSGNTIYF
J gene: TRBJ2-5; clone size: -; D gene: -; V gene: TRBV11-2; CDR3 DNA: TGTGCCAGCAGCTTAGGAGGTCGCAACCAAGAGACCCAGTACTTC; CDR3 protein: CASSLGGRNQETQYF
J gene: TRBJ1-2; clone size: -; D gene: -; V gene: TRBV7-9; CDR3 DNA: TGTGCCAGCAGCAGCGGGGACCGAGAGTGGGGTGGCTACACCTTC; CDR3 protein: CASSSGDREWGGYTF
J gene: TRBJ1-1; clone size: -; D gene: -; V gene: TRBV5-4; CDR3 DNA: TGTGCCAGCAGCCCGTCCGGACCCAGGGGCGCGCGGGCTGAAGCTTTCTTT; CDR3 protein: CASSPSGPRGARAEAFF
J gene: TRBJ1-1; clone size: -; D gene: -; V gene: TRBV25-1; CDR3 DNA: TGTGCCAGCAGTGAACAAGGGCCCACTGAAGCTTTCTTT; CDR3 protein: CASSEQGPTEAFF
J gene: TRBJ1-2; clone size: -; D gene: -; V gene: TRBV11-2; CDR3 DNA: TGTGCCAGCAGCCCTGGGGGGCTTCGAGGCTACACCTTC; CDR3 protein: CASSPGGLRGYTF
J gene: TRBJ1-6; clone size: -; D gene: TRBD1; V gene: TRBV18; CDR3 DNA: TGTGCCAGCTCACCCGGACAGGTCCTGGATAATTCACCCCTCCACTTT; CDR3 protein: CASSPGQVLDNSPLHF
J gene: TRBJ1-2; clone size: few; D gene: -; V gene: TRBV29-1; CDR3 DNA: TGCAGCGTTGCCCTGGACGGATACTACACCTTC; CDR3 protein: CSVALDGYYTF
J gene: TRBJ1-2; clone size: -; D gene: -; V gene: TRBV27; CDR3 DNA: TGTGCCAGCAGTTTGCCCGGCGGCTATGGCTACACCTTC; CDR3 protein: CASSLPGGYGYTF
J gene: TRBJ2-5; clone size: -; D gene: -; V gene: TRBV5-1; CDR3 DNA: TGCGCCAGCAGCTGGGGGAGCCAGGGGATCCAAGAGACCCAGTACTTC; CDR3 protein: CASSWGSQGIQETQYF
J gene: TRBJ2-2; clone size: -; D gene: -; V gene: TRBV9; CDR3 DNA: TGTGCCAGCAGCGGCCCAAGGGGGGGCTTAAACACCGGGGAGCTGTTTTTT; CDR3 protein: CASSGPRGGLNTGELFF
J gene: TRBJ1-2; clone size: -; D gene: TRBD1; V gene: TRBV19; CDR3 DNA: TGTGCCAGTAGAATGACCGGGACAGGGATTTACTATGGCTACACCTTC; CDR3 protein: CASRMTGTGIYYGYTF
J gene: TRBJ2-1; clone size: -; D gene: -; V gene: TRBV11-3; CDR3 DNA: TGTGCCAGCAGCTTTGGGGGAGTCTCCTACAATGAGCAGTTCTTC; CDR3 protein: CASSFGGVSYNEQFF
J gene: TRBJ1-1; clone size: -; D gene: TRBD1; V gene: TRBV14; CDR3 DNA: TGTGCCAGCAGCATTCGAAGGACAGGGAACACTGAAGCTTTCTTT; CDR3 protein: CASSIRRTGNTEAFF
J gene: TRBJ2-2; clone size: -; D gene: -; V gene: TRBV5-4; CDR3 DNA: TGTGCCAGCAGGATCACGGCAGGATTGAACACCGGGGAGCTGTTTTTT; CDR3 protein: CASRITAGLNTGELFF
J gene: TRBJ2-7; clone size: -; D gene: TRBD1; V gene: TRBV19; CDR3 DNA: TGTGCCAGTAGTAGTGGGCAGGGGGCCAGCGAGCAGTACTTC; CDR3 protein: CASSSGQGASEQYF
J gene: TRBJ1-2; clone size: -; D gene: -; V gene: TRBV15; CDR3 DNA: TGTGCCACCAGCAGCGACGCAGGGGTATGGGGCTACACCTTC; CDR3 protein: CATSSDAGVWGYTF
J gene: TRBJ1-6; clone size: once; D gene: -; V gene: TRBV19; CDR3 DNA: TGTGCCAGTAACCCCGGGACACTCTCATCTACCCTCCACTTT; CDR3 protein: CASNPGTLSSTLHF
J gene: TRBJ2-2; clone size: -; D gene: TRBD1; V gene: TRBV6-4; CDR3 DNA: TGTGCCAGCAGCCCCGGGACAGGGGTTGCCGGGGAGCTGTTTTTT; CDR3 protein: CASSPGTGVAGELFF
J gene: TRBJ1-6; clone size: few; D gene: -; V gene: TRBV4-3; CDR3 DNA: TGCGCCAGCAGCCACCACGAGGGATACTATAATTCACCCCTCCACTTT; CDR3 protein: CASSHHEGYYNSPLHF
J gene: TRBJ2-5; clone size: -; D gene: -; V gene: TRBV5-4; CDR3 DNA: TGTGCCAGCAGGAGGGTAACGGGCGGCCAAGAGACCCAGTACTTC; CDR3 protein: CASRRVTGGQETQYF
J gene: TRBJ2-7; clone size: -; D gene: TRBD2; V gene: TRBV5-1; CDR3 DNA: TGCGCCAGCAGCTTGGGCGGGACTAGCGGGGGGTCTGGCGAGCAGTACTTC; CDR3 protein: CASSLGGTSGGSGEQYF
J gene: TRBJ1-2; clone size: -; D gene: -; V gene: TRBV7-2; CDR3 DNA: TGTGCCAGCAGCCGTCCGGGGGGTGGCTACACCTTC; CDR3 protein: CASSRPGGGYTF
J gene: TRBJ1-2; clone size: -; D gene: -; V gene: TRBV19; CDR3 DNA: TGTGCCAGTAGTATCCCGGGAGCACCCTATGGCTACACCTTC; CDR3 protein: CASSIPGAPYGYTF